This T cell receptor beta chain derives from a study of blood T cell repertoires in COVID-19. Study as a whole: Samples representing acute and convalescent COVID-19 were sourced from the United States, Italy and Spain.

This clone was seen once. Study processing details: Amplification of reference gene primers provided the estimated nucleated cell counts. Sequenced by immunoSEQ multiplex PCR; TCRdb stores in-frame clones only, minus some. The D gene and trimming were derived from the DNA, and the V and J assignments and clone size from that table. The sample carries more than 70,000 clones, around nine tenths recorded once. Unmatched junction bases numbered 16, after V lost 2 bases and J lost 8 bases. The CDR3 covers 18 residues. Germline V gene sequence: CDR1 KGHSH, CDR2 LQKENI. This clonotype was sampled from an elderly man with active or convalescent COVID-19. J is TRBJ2-1 and V is TRBV18, with 9 bases that match TRBD2. Sequenced: peripheral blood. The CDR3 sequence: CASSPAIAYSGSNYEQFF. The CDR3 DNA reads TGTGCCAGCTCACCAGCTATCGCGTATAGCGGGAGTAACTATGAGCAGTTCTTC.